This is a list of T cell receptor beta chains from one sample in a study of cytomegalovirus exposure and HLA in healthy donors. Here immunoSEQ multiplex PCR was the method, and the copy in TCRdb shows in-frame clones only, minus some. The sample carries about 130,000 clones, approximately 80% recorded once. The sequenced material came from PBMCs. These receptors were collected from a man aged 25 to 45 in good health and CMV-seronegative. CDR3s leave out the opening cysteine and the closing phenylalanine or tryptophan. Fields, in order: V gene, J gene, CDR3 protein.

v_gene: TRBV9
j_gene: TRBJ2-1
CDR3aa: ASSPGDRNEQF

v_gene: TRBV7-9
j_gene: TRBJ2-5
CDR3aa: SSRRGAGETQY

v_gene: TRBV6-6
j_gene: TRBJ2-7
CDR3aa: ASSAQGIYEQY

v_gene: TRBV15
j_gene: TRBJ2-1
CDR3aa: ATLDSYNEQF

v_gene: TRBV7-6
j_gene: TRBJ2-5
CDR3aa: ASSSLTGPQETQY

v_gene: TRBV9
j_gene: TRBJ2-2
CDR3aa: ASSVDSGRNTGELF

v_gene: TRBV27
j_gene: TRBJ1-1
CDR3aa: ASSLGSAGTEAF

v_gene: TRBV27
j_gene: TRBJ2-7
CDR3aa: ASSWGQGVWEQY

v_gene: TRBV7-9
j_gene: NA
CDR3aa: ASSSTGPSYEQY

v_gene: TRBV19
j_gene: TRBJ2-5
CDR3aa: ASSMAGLLQETQY

v_gene: TRBV2
j_gene: TRBJ1-4
CDR3aa: ASCRGTNEKLF

v_gene: TRBV5-1
j_gene: TRBJ2-4
CDR3aa: ASTIQGGNIQY

v_gene: TRBV2
j_gene: TRBJ2-3
CDR3aa: ATGRRDTQY

v_gene: TRBV27
j_gene: TRBJ2-3
CDR3aa: ASSQADTQY

v_gene: TRBV28
j_gene: TRBJ2-7
CDR3aa: ASSFSDRAYEQY

v_gene: TRBV5-1
j_gene: TRBJ1-4
CDR3aa: ASSLDNTSNEKLF

v_gene: TRBV5-6
j_gene: TRBJ1-5
CDR3aa: ASSLAGVSGQPQH

v_gene: TRBV19
j_gene: TRBJ1-2
CDR3aa: ASSSGQFYGYT

v_gene: TRBV28
j_gene: TRBJ2-7
CDR3aa: ATSAGGPLHEQY

v_gene: TRBV7-2
j_gene: TRBJ2-5
CDR3aa: ASKQAETQY

v_gene: TRBV30
j_gene: TRBJ2-7
CDR3aa: ACQRVGLSYEQY

v_gene: TRBV7-9
j_gene: TRBJ1-1
CDR3aa: ASSSWTEDTEAF

v_gene: TRBV30
j_gene: TRBJ2-4
CDR3aa: AWSGLAKNIQY

v_gene: TRBV5-4
j_gene: TRBJ2-1
CDR3aa: ASSFSGTGPYNEQF

v_gene: TRBV15
j_gene: TRBJ2-2
CDR3aa: ATSRRRSDTGELF

v_gene: TRBV2
j_gene: TRBJ1-2
CDR3aa: ASRDRVYGYT

v_gene: TRBV5-4
j_gene: TRBJ1-1
CDR3aa: ASSLDSVSYTEAF

v_gene: TRBV6-1
j_gene: TRBJ1-5
CDR3aa: ASSEGQGAVQPQH

v_gene: TRBV5-1
j_gene: TRBJ2-1
CDR3aa: ASSLRGSGSSYNEQF

v_gene: TRBV5-1
j_gene: TRBJ1-2
CDR3aa: ASSLVATDGYT

v_gene: TRBV7-8
j_gene: TRBJ2-7
CDR3aa: ASSLAGQFYEQY

v_gene: TRBV5-6
j_gene: TRBJ2-3
CDR3aa: ASSSRLAGGADTQY

v_gene: TRBV7-9
j_gene: TRBJ1-5
CDR3aa: ASSFGLGRNQPQH

v_gene: TRBV7-8
j_gene: TRBJ1-1
CDR3aa: ASSFRFDTEAF

v_gene: TRBV7-9
j_gene: TRBJ2-1
CDR3aa: ASSLGLGGTYNEQF

v_gene: TRBV2
j_gene: TRBJ1-1
CDR3aa: ASSRRGNTEAF

v_gene: TRBV7-9
j_gene: TRBJ2-7
CDR3aa: ASSPDRGSYEQY

v_gene: TRBV4-1
j_gene: TRBJ2-7
CDR3aa: ASSQGQGIYEQY

v_gene: TRBV7-6
j_gene: TRBJ1-1
CDR3aa: ASTRGGKNTEAF